This entry features one TCR beta chain sequence. Antigen specificity is unknown. CDR3 size: 15 residues. V lost 6 bases, J lost 3 bases, and 6 bases stayed unmatched. Germline-derived CDR1 and CDR2 are MNHEY and SVGAGI. This entry comes from a study of shared clonotypes between healthy human individuals. The study, taken as a whole, reports: Naive CD4 clonotypes overlapped across several donors at around 5%. Specimens sampled were limited to blood, with tissue repertoires likely differing. The small donor group covered limited genetic and exposure diversity.

Libraries were prepared by immunoSEQ multiplex PCR; TCRdb keeps only in-frame clonotypes and omits some of them. The sample lists 2 million to 2.5 million clones, approximately 96% seen once, with roughly 0.13% in the top ten. This sequence was found in a man aged 18 to 35 in good health. Source material: naive CD4+ T cells sorted from blood. As to subset: CD45RA+ positively selected. The V and J genes are TRBV6-5 and TRBJ2-1, with 9 nucleotides matching TRBD2. The CDR3 reads CASRVASGIYNEQFF. CDR3 DNA sequence: TGTGCCAGCAGAGTCGCTAGCGGGATCTACAATGAGCAGTTCTTC.